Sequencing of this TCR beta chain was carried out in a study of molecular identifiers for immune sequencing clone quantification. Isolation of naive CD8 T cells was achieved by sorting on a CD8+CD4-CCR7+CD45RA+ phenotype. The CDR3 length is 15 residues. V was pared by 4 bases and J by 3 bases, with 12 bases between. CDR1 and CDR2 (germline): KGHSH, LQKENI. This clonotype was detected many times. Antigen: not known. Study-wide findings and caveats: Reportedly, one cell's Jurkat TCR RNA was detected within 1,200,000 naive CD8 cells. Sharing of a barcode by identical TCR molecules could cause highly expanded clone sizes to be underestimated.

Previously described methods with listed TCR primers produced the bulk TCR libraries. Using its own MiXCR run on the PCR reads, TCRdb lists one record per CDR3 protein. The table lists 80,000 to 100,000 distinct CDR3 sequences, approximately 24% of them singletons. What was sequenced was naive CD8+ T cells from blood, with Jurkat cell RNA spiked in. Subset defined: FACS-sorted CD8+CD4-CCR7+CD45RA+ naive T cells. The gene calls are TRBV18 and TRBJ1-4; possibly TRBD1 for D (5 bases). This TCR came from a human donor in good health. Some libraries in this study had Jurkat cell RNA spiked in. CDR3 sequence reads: CASSRSTVPNEKLFF. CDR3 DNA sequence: TGTGCCAGCTCACGATCGACAGTTCCTAATGAAAAACTGTTTTTT. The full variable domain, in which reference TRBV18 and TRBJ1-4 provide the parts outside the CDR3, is NAGVMQNPRHLVRRRGQEARLRCSPMKGHSHVYWYRQLPEEGLKFMVYLQKENIIDESGMPKERFSAEFPKEGPSILRIQQVVRGDSAAYFCASSRSTVPNEKLFFGSGTQLSVL.